A single count supports the clone carrying this TCR beta chain. TCRdb's copy holds only in-frame clones and misses some; the assay was immunoSEQ multiplex PCR. The sample contains 250,000 to 400,000 clones, almost 90% of which appear only once. Patients in Seattle were enrolled during active infection, then followed longitudinally. The sample is drawn from a study of blood T cell repertoires in COVID-19. The overall study: Samples representing acute and convalescent COVID-19 were sourced from the United States, Italy and Spain.

This CDR3 is 15 amino acids long. The germline V gene encodes CDR1 SGHDT and CDR2 YYEEEE. V lost 1 base, J lost 8 bases, and 7 bases stayed unmatched. The source material was peripheral blood. The sequence was obtained from a woman in her 30s with COVID-19, enrolled during active disease. This rearrangement joins TRBV5-6 to TRBJ2-1, with 9 nucleotides matching TRBD2. The CDR3 bases are TGTGCCAGCAGCTTGAGTAGCGGGAGCCCCGATGAGCAGTTCTTC. Protein sequence: CASSLSSGSPDEQFF.